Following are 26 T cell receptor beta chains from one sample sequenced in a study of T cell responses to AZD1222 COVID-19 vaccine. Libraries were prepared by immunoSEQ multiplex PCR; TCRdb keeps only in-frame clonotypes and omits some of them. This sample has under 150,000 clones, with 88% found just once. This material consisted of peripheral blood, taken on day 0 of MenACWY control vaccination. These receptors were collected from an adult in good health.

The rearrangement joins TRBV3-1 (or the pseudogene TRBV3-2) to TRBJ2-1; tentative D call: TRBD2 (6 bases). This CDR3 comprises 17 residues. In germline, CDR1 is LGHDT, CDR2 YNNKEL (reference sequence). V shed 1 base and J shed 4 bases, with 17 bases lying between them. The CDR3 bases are TGTGCCAGCAGCCAAGCCCGCTCGGCGAGCGGGTACAATGAGCAGTTCTTC. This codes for CASSQARSASGYNEQFF.

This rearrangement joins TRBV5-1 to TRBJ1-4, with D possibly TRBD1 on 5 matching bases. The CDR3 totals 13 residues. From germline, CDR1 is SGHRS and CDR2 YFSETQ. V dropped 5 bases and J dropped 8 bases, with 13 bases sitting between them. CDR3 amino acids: CASRQDGEEKLFF. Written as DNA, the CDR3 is TGCGCCAGCAGACAGGACGGAGAGGAAAAACTGTTTTTT.

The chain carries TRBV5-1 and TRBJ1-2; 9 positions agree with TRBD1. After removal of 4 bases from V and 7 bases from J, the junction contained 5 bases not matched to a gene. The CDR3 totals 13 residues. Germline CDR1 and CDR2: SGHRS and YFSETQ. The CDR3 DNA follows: TGCGCCAGCAGCCTTGGGACAGGGTCTGGCTACACCTTC. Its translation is CASSLGTGSGYTF. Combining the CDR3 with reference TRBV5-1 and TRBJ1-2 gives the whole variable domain KAGVTQTPRYLIKTRGQQVTLSCSPISGHRSVSWYQQTPGQGLQFLFEYFSETQRNKGNFPGRFSGRQFSNSRSEMNVSTLELGDSALYLCASSLGTGSGYTFGSGTRLTVV.

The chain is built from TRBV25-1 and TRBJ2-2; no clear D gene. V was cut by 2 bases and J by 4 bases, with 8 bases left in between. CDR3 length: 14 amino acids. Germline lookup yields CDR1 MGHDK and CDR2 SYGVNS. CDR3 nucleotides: TGTGCCAGCAGTGAACATGGGTCCACCGGGGAGCTGTTTTTT. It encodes CASSEHGSTGELFF.

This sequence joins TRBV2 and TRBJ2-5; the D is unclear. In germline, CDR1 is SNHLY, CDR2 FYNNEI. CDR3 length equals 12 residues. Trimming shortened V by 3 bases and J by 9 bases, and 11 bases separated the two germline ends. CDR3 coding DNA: TGTGCCAGCAGTGATCGGGTCTGGGCCCAGTACTTC. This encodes CASSDRVWAQYF.

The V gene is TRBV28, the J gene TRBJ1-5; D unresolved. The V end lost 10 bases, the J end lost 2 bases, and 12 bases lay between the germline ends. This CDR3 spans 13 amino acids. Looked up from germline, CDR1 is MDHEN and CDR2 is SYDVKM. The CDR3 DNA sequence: TGTGCCACCTTAGGCATTGGCAATCAGCCCCAGCATTTT. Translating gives CATLGIGNQPQHF.

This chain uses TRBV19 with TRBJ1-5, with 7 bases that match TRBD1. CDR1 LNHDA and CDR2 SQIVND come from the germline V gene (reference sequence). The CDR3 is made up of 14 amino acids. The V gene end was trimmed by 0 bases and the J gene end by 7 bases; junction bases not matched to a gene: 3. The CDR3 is CASSIEGGWQPQHF. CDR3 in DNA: TGTGCCAGTAGTATAGAAGGGGGCTGGCAGCCCCAGCATTTT.

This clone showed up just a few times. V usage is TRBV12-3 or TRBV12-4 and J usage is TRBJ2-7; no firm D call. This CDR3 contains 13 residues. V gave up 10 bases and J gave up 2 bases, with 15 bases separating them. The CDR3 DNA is TGTGCCACCACGACGGGCCCAACCTACGAGCAGTACTTC. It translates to CATTTGPTYEQYF.

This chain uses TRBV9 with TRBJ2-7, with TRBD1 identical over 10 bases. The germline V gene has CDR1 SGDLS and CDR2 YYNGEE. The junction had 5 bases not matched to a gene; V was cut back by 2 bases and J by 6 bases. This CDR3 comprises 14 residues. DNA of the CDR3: TGTGCCAGCAGCGTGGGGGACAGGGGACCCGAGCAGTACTTC. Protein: CASSVGDRGPEQYF. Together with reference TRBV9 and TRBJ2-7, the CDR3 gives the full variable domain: DSGVTQTPKHLITATGQRVTLRCSPRSGDLSVYWYQQSLDQGLQFLIQYYNGEERAKGNILERFSAQQFPDLHSELNLSSLELGDSALYFCASSVGDRGPEQYFGPGTRLTVT.

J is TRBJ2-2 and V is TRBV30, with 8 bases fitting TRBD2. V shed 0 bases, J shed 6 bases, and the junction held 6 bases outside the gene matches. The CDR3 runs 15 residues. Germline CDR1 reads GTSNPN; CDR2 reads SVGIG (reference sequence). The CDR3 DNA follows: TGTGCCTGGAGTGTAGCGGGAGTCGGTGCCGGGGAGCTGTTTTTT. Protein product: CAWSVAGVGAGELFF.

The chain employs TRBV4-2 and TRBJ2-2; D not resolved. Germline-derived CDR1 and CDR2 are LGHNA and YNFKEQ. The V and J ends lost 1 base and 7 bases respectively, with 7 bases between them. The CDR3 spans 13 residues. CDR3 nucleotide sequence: TGTGCCAGCAGCCAAGTAGGAGTCGGGGAGCTGTTTTTT. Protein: CASSQVGVGELFF.

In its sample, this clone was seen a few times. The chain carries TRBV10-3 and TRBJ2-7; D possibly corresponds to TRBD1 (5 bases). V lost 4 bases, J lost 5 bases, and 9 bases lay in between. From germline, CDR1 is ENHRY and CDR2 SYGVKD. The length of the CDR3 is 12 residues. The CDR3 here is CAISAQGHEQYF. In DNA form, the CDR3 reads TGTGCCATCAGTGCCCAGGGCCACGAGCAGTACTTC.

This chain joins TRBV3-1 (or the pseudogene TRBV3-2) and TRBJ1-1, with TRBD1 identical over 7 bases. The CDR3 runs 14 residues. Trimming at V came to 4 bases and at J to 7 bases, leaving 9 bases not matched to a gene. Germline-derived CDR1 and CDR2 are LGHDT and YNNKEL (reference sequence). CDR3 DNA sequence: TGTGCCAGCAGCCTACGACAGGGTAGGGGTGAAGCTTTCTTT. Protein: CASSLRQGRGEAFF.

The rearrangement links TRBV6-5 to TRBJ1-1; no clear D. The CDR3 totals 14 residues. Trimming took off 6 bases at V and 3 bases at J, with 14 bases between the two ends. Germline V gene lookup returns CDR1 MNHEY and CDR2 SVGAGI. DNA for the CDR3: TGTGCCAGCAGACCGACTGTGGCGGACACTGAAGCTTTCTTT. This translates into CASRPTVADTEAFF.

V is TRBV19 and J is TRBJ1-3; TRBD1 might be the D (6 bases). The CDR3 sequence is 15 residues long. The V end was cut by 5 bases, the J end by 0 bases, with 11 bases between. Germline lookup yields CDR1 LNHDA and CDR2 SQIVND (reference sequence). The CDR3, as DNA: TGTGCCAGTAGTTCGACAGGTTTCTCTGGAAACACCATATATTTT. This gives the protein CASSSTGFSGNTIYF.

Here the CDR3 DNA reads TGTGCCAGCAGCCCGAACTCCCGAGGCACAGATACGCAGTATTTT. It yields the protein CASSPNSRGTDTQYF. This chain uses TRBV9 with TRBJ2-3; D ambiguous. Germline V CDR1 and CDR2: SGDLS, YYNGEE. The CDR3 covers 15 residues. The V end lost 4 bases, the J end lost 1 base, and 13 bases lay between the germline ends. Variable domain in full (rest from reference TRBV9 and TRBJ2-3): DSGVTQTPKHLITATGQRVTLRCSPRSGDLSVYWYQQSLDQGLQFLIQYYNGEERAKGNILERFSAQQFPDLHSELNLSSLELGDSALYFCASSPNSRGTDTQYFGPGTRLTVL.

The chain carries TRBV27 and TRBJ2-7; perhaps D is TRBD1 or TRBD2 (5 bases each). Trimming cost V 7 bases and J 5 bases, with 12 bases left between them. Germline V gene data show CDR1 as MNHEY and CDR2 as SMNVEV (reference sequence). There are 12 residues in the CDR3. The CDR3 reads CASKRGRDEQYF. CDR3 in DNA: TGTGCCAGCAAGAGGGGCCGGGACGAGCAGTACTTC.

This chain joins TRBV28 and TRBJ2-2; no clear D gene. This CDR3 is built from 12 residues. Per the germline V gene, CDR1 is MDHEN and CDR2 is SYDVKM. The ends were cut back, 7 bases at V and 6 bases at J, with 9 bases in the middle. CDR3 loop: CASIRWPGELFF. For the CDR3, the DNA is TGTGCCAGCATTCGGTGGCCCGGGGAGCTGTTTTTT. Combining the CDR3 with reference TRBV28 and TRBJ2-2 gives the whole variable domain DVKVTQSSRYLVKRTGEKVFLECVQDMDHENMFWYRQDPGLGLRLIYFSYDVKMKEKGDIPEGYSVSREKKERFSLILESASTNQTSMYLCASIRWPGELFFGEGSRLTVL.

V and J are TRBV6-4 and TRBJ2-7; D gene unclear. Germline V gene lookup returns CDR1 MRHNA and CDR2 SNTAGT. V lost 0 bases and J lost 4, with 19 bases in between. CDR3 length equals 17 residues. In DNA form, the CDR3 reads TGTGCCAGCAGTGACTCACCGAGGAGAAACCCATGGTACGAGCAGTACTTC. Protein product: CASSDSPRRNPWYEQYF.

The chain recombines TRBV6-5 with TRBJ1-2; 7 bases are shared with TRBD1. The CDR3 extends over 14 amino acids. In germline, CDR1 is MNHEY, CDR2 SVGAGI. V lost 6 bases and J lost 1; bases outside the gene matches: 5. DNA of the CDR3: TGTGCCAGCAGATCCAGGGGGGTTAACTATGGCTACACCTTC. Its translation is CASRSRGVNYGYTF.

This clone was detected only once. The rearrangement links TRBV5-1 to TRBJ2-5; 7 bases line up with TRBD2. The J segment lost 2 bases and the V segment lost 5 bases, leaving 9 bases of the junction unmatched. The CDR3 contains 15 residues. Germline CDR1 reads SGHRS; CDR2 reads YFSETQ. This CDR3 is CASSRAGEPQETQYF. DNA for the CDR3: TGCGCCAGCAGTCGGGCGGGAGAACCACAAGAGACCCAGTACTTC.

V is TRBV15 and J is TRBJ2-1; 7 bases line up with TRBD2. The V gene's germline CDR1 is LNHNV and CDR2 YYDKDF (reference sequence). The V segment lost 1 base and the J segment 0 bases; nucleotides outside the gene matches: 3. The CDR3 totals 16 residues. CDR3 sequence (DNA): TGTGCCACCAGCAGAGCCGGCGGGGGCTCCTACAATGAGCAGTTCTTC. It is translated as CATSRAGGGSYNEQFF.

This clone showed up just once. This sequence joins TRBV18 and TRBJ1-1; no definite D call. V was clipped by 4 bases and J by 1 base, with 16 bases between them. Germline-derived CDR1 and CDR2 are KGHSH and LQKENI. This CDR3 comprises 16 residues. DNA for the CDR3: TGTGCCAGCTCACTCCTACCTCCGCGGGAGAACACTGAAGCTTTCTTT. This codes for CASSLLPPRENTEAFF.

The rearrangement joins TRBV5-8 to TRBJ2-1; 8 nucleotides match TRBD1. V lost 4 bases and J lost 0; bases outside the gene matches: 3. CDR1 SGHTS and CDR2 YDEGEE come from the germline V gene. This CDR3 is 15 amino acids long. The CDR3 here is CASSTGQGSYNEQFF. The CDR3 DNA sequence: TGTGCCAGCAGCACTGGACAGGGCTCCTACAATGAGCAGTTCTTC. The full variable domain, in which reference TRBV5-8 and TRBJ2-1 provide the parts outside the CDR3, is EAGVTQSPTHLIKTRGQQATLRCSPISGHTSVYWYQQALGLGLQFLLWYDEGEERNRGNFPPRFSGRQFPNYSSELNVNALELEDSALYLCASSTGQGSYNEQFFGPGTRLTVL.

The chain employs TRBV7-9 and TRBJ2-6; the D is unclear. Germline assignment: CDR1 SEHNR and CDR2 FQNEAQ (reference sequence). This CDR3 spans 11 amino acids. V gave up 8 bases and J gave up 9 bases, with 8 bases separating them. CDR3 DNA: TGTGCCAGCGGCGAACTCAACGTCCTGACTTTC. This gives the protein CASGELNVLTF.

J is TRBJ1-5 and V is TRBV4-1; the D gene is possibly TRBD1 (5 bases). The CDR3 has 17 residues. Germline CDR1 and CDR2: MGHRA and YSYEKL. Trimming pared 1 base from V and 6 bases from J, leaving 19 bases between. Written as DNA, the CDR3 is TGCGCCAGCAGCCAAGCCTACCCCCGGGACGCGGGTCAGCCCCAGCATTTT. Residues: CASSQAYPRDAGQPQHF.